One T cell receptor beta chain is described in this entry. These data belong to a study of blood T cell repertoires in COVID-19. Study at large: Acute and convalescent COVID-19 samples came from the United States, Italy and Spain.

Assay used: immunoSEQ multiplex PCR; TCRdb lists only in-frame clones, some missing. The repertoire consists of a few hundred thousand clones, with almost 90% occurring once and the leading ten covering roughly 2.2%. Germline CDR1 is DFQATT and CDR2 is SNEGSKA (reference sequence). With V trimmed by 7 bases and J by 4 bases, 3 bases remained unmatched. CDR3 length equals 11 residues. The sequencing input was peripheral blood. This TCR derives from a woman aged 60-75 years with COVID-19, enrolled during active disease. The V call is TRBV20-1, the J call TRBJ1-2; 7 bases agree with TRBD1. The CDR3 region has the DNA TGCAGTGTTCGGGACAGCTATGGCTACACCTTC. Amino acid sequence: CSVRDSYGYTF.